Presented here are 20 T cell receptor beta chains from one specimen sequenced in a study of early stage breast cancer tumors. Profiled with immunoSEQ multiplex PCR; TCRdb holds only in-frame clones, not every one. There are roughly 48,000 clones in the sample; around 83% occur only once, and about 1.5% lies in the top ten. The sample consisted of blood. These receptors originate from a person aged 45 to 60 with breast cancer.

V gene TRBV2 combines with J gene TRBJ1-6; tentatively, D is TRBD1 (5 bases). V lost 4 bases, J lost 5 bases, and 18 bases lay in between. The CDR3 totals 17 residues. CDR1 and CDR2 from the germline V gene are SNHLY and FYNNEI. The CDR3 DNA reads as TGTGCCAGCAGTGTTTTGAGGGGCAGGTTGGATAATTCACCCCTCCACTTT. It specifies CASSVLRGRLDNSPLHF.

The chain links TRBV15 to TRBJ1-1; 8 bases align to TRBD1. Germline trimming cut 6 bases from V and 1 base from J; bases unmatched to any gene: 10. This CDR3 has 16 residues. Germline CDR1 LNHNV, CDR2 YYDKDF (reference sequence). CDR3: CATRFPTGAANTEAFF. CDR3 DNA sequence: TGTGCCACCAGATTCCCGACAGGGGCGGCGAACACTGAAGCTTTCTTT.

CDR3 residues: CASRLERVPSYEQYF. CDR3 in DNA: TGTGCCAGCAGGCTAGAGCGGGTCCCCTCCTACGAGCAGTACTTC. The genes are TRBV5-4 and TRBJ2-7, with D possibly being TRBD2 (6 bases). Germline V CDR1 and CDR2: SGHNT, YYREEE (reference sequence). This CDR3 spans 15 amino acids. Trimming took 5 bases from V and 0 from J, leaving 15 bases between them. The full variable domain, completed using reference TRBV5-4 and TRBJ2-7, is ETGVTQSPTHLIKTRGQQVTLRCSSQSGHNTVSWYQQALGQGPQFIFQYYREEENGRGNFPPRFSGLQFPNYSSELNVNALELDDSALYLCASRLERVPSYEQYFGPGTRLTVT.

The rearrangement joins TRBV30 to TRBJ1-2; unclear D gene. V lost 0 bases, J lost 7 bases, and 12 bases lay in between. From germline, CDR1 is GTSNPN and CDR2 SVGIG (reference sequence). The CDR3 is made up of 13 amino acids. CDR3 protein: CAWSVLLGLGYTF. CDR3 in DNA: TGTGCCTGGAGTGTACTTCTCGGGCTTGGCTACACCTTC.

Of note for this clone: Because the CDR3 is missing its conserved closing phenylalanine or tryptophan, this is likely a read error. It is unclear where the CDR3 begins or ends on the DNA, so no DNA is shown, and the CDR3 is as TCRdb lists it. J is TRBJ2-7 and V is TRBV7-9; the table calls TRBD1, which could not be checked here. Counting both end residues, the CDR3 totals 12 amino acids. The germline gives CDR1 SEHNR, CDR2 FQNEAQ (reference sequence). CDR3: CASSLIRDRVVL.

The gene calls are TRBV11-2 and TRBJ2-5; D is unresolved. Germline CDR1 SGHAT, CDR2 FQNNGV. There are 13 residues in the CDR3. Trimming took 2 bases from V and 5 from J, leaving 9 bases between them. In DNA, the CDR3 is TGTGCCAGCAGCTTATATCTCTGGGAGACCCAGTACTTC. Translating gives CASSLYLWETQYF.

The gene calls are TRBV11-2 and TRBJ2-7; 13 bases match TRBD2. V trimming: 5 bases; J trimming: 3 bases; junction bases outside the gene matches: 4. Germline V lookup: CDR1 SGHAT, CDR2 FQNNGV. CDR3 length: 15 residues. This CDR3 reads CASSGGLAGYYEQYF. In DNA form, the CDR3 reads TGTGCCAGCAGCGGGGGACTAGCGGGATACTACGAGCAGTACTTC.

This sequence joins TRBV2 and TRBJ2-2; 8 positions agree with TRBD2. The trim removed 7 bases at V and 7 bases at J, leaving 5 bases unmatched. The CDR3 is made up of 13 amino acids. The V gene's germline CDR1 is SNHLY and CDR2 FYNNEI. In DNA form, the CDR3 reads TGTGCCAGCAACGGGAGGGGAGACGGGGAGCTGTTTTTT. It yields the protein CASNGRGDGELFF.

The chain couples TRBV15 to TRBJ2-7, with 8 bases identical to TRBD1. There are 12 residues in the CDR3. The J segment lost 6 bases and the V segment lost 9 bases, leaving 7 bases of the junction unmatched. CDR1 and CDR2 (germline): LNHNV, YYDKDF (reference sequence). The CDR3 reads CATIPGQGEQYF. CDR3 sequence (DNA): TGTGCCACGATTCCAGGACAGGGCGAGCAGTACTTC.

The chain couples TRBV7-2 to TRBJ2-3; 12 bases are a match to TRBD2. CDR1 is SGHTA, CDR2 FQGNSA, per germline. V was clipped by 1 base and J by 13 bases; unmatched bases: 12. CDR3 length: 16 amino acids. The CDR3 is CASSLEASGGGYKEYF. CDR3 DNA: TGTGCCAGCAGCTTAGAGGCTAGCGGGGGGGGGTATAAGGAGTATTTT.

The J gene is TRBJ2-5, the V gene TRBV4-3; no clear D. The ends were cut back, 1 base at V and 1 base at J, with 10 bases in the middle. CDR1 and CDR2 (germline): LGHNA, YSLEER. This CDR3 is 15 amino acids long. The CDR3: CASSQAFAFQETQYF. CDR3 bases: TGCGCCAGCAGCCAAGCGTTCGCGTTCCAAGAGACCCAGTACTTC.

V and J are TRBV7-2 and TRBJ1-5; D unclear. The length of the CDR3 is 15 residues. V was cut by 1 base and J by 0 bases, with 7 bases left in between. Germline CDR1 reads SGHTA; CDR2 reads FQGNSA. This chain's CDR3 is CASSLVVGSNQPQHF. The CDR3 DNA sequence: TGTGCCAGCAGCTTAGTTGTAGGTAGCAATCAGCCCCAGCATTTT. Full variable domain (rest looked up from reference TRBV7-2 and TRBJ1-5): GAGVSQSPSNKVTEKGKDVELRCDPISGHTALYWYRQSLGQGLEFLIYFQGNSAPDKSGLPSDRFSAERTGGSVSTLTIQRTQQEDSAVYLCASSLVVGSNQPQHFGDGTRLSIL.

The chain carries TRBV19 and TRBJ1-4; a possible D gene is TRBD1 (6 bases). The CDR3 length is 15 residues. The V end lost 6 bases, the J end lost 3 bases, and 14 bases lay between the germline ends. From germline, CDR1 is LNHDA and CDR2 SQIVND (reference sequence). The CDR3 sequence: CASRFRGWANEKLFF. The DNA for the CDR3 is TGTGCCAGTAGGTTCAGGGGATGGGCTAATGAAAAACTGTTTTTT.

CDR3 nucleotide sequence: TGTGCCAGCAGCTTAGTCTGGGTGCTGGGTGGTAATAGCAATCAGCCCCAGCATTTT. Amino acids: CASSLVWVLGGNSNQPQHF. This chain links TRBV7-8 with TRBJ1-5; D is undetermined. Trimming left V 1 base short and J 0 bases short, with 19 bases between. The CDR3 extends over 19 amino acids. Germline lookup yields CDR1 SGHVS and CDR2 FQNEAQ.

CDR3: CAISRTSGGRTGELFF. CDR3 coding DNA: TGTGCCATCAGCCGGACTAGCGGGGGGAGGACCGGGGAGCTGTTTTTT. This chain joins TRBV10-3 and TRBJ2-2, with 14 nucleotides matching TRBD2. This CDR3 has 16 amino acids. V lost 6 bases to trimming and J lost 5 bases; unmatched junction nucleotides: 5. Per the germline V gene, CDR1 is ENHRY and CDR2 is SYGVKD.

The gene calls are TRBV12-5 and TRBJ2-3; 8 bases are a match to TRBD2. V gave up 3 bases and J gave up 0 bases; unmatched junction bases: 5. Germline CDR1 is LGHNT and CDR2 is FRNRAP. The CDR3 loop spans 16 amino acids. As DNA, the CDR3 is TGTGCTAGTGGTTTCTTCCTAGCGGGTAGCACAGATACGCAGTATTTT. It specifies CASGFFLAGSTDTQYF.

The chain links TRBV9 to TRBJ2-1; D uncertain. This CDR3 region has 16 residues. Germline CDR1 is SGDLS and CDR2 is YYNGEE. V lost 4 bases, J lost 6 bases, and 20 bases lay in between. This chain's CDR3 is CASSSGWRPLPNEQFF. CDR3 coding DNA: TGTGCCAGCAGCTCAGGTTGGCGTCCGCTCCCCAATGAGCAGTTCTTC.

The chain carries TRBV6-5 and TRBJ2-1, with 8 positions matching TRBD2. CDR3 size: 16 residues. Germline V gene lookup returns CDR1 MNHEY and CDR2 SVGAGI. The junction had 9 bases not matched to a gene; V was cut back by 1 base and J by 7 bases. The CDR3 DNA sequence: TGTGCCAGCAGTTACTTGCGGGGGAGACTAGCGAATGAGCAGTTCTTC. Translation gives CASSYLRGRLANEQFF.

The CDR3 region is CAWSPGQIYGYTF. CDR3 DNA sequence: TGTGCCTGGAGTCCCGGACAGATCTATGGCTACACCTTC. V usage is TRBV30 and J usage is TRBJ1-2; weak D call: TRBD1 (6 bases). The germline V and J ends were trimmed by 2 bases and 4 bases, with 11 bases remaining between them. The CDR3 has 13 residues. Germline V lookup: CDR1 GTSNPN, CDR2 SVGIG (reference sequence).

The rearrangement uses TRBV27 and TRBJ1-6, with D possibly TRBD1 on 5 matching bases. The CDR3 is 16 residues long. Germline V lookup: CDR1 MNHEY, CDR2 SMNVEV (reference sequence). Trimming cost V 4 bases and J 0 bases, with 10 bases left between them. CDR3 nucleotide sequence: TGTGCCAGCAGTTCGATTGGGGGCTCCTATAATTCACCCCTCCACTTT. Residues: CASSSIGGSYNSPLHF.